This is a list of T cell receptor beta chains from one sample in a study of beta chain features in type 1 diabetes. Some clones are missing from TCRdb's copy, which holds only in-frame ones; the method was immunoSEQ multiplex PCR. The sample includes around 500,000 clones, about 29% of them seen just once. Sequenced sample: naive CD4+ T cells from blood. Every receptor here comes from a man aged 18 to 35 in good health. CDR3s include the opening cysteine and the closing phenylalanine or tryptophan. Each record gives: clone size, J gene, D gene, V gene, CDR3 DNA, CDR3 protein. A D gene is named only where the DNA matches it firmly. Clone size, where shown, is once, few, many, or a class for clones that have expanded.

size: NA; J: TRBJ1-1; D: NA; V: TRBV30; DNA: TGTGCCTGGAGTATGGACAGACTCACTGAAGCTTTCTTT; CDR3: CAWSMDRLTEAFF
size: NA; J: TRBJ2-1; D: NA; V: TRBV4-2; DNA: TGTGCCAGCAACGAGAACGGCAATGAGCAGTTCTTC; CDR3: CASNENGNEQFF
size: few; J: TRBJ1-5; D: NA; V: TRBV7-2; DNA: TGTGCCAGCAGCCCCATAAGGGGACAGCCCCAGCATTTT; CDR3: CASSPIRGQPQHF
size: few; J: TRBJ2-7; D: NA; V: TRBV30; DNA: TGTGCCTGGAGTGGACTGTGGGCAAGGGCCGAGCAGTACTTC; CDR3: CAWSGLWARAEQYF
size: NA; J: TRBJ2-1; D: NA; V: TRBV7-3; DNA: TGTGCCAGCAGCCCTGCCCCGGGTTCGGCTATTGAGCAGTTCTTC; CDR3: CASSPAPGSAIEQFF
size: few; J: TRBJ2-5; D: NA; V: TRBV28; DNA: TGTGCCAGCAGTTCCTTACTAAGCCAAGAGACCCAGTACTTC; CDR3: CASSSLLSQETQYF
size: NA; J: TRBJ2-6; D: NA; V: TRBV5-4; DNA: TGTGCCAGCAGCTTGGAGGGGGCCAACGTCCTGACTTTC; CDR3: CASSLEGANVLTF
size: NA; J: TRBJ2-1; D: TRBD2; V: TRBV9; DNA: TGTGCCAGCAGCGTAGGCGGGAGGCCTAATGAGCAGTTCTTC; CDR3: CASSVGGRPNEQFF
size: NA; J: TRBJ2-3; D: TRBD2; V: TRBV9; DNA: TGTGCCAGCAGCGGGAACACGGGAGGGGATACGCAGTATTTT; CDR3: CASSGNTGGDTQYF
size: NA; J: TRBJ1-4; D: NA; V: TRBV5-6; DNA: TGTGCCAGCAGCTTGTCATCCGAAAAACTGTTTTTT; CDR3: CASSLSSEKLFF
size: NA; J: TRBJ2-3; D: TRBD1; V: TRBV4-2; DNA: TGTGCCAGCAGCCCCGGGACAGGCAGGGATACGCAGTATTTT; CDR3: CASSPGTGRDTQYF
size: few; J: TRBJ2-5; D: TRBD1; V: TRBV7-9; DNA: TGTGCCAGCAGCGTGGGGACAGGGGCGATGGAGACCCAGTACTTC; CDR3: CASSVGTGAMETQYF
size: few; J: TRBJ1-2; D: NA; V: TRBV19; DNA: TGTGCCAGCCGCCTGAATGGGCACCACTATGGCTACACCTTC; CDR3: CASRLNGHHYGYTF
size: NA; J: TRBJ2-7; D: TRBD1; V: TRBV18; DNA: TGTGCCAGCTCAGGACCGGACAGGAAGTACTTC; CDR3: CASSGPDRKYF
size: few; J: TRBJ1-5; D: TRBD1; V: TRBV6-5; DNA: TGTGCCAGCAGCCGTCAGGGACAGGGCCATCAGCCCCAGCATTTT; CDR3: CASSRQGQGHQPQHF
size: NA; J: TRBJ1-1; D: NA; V: TRBV29-1; DNA: TGCAGCGTCCCAACGCAGGGTGTGGCTGAAGCTTTCTTT; CDR3: CSVPTQGVAEAFF
size: NA; J: TRBJ1-1; D: NA; V: TRBV30; DNA: TGTGCCTGGAGACCAAGATTGAACACTGAAGCTTTCTTT; CDR3: CAWRPRLNTEAFF
size: NA; J: TRBJ2-7; D: NA; V: TRBV18; DNA: TGTGCCAGCTCACTTTCAGGGGACGAGCAGTACTTC; CDR3: CASSLSGDEQYF
size: few; J: TRBJ2-3; D: NA; V: TRBV7-9; DNA: TGTGCCAGCAGCTCAAGGACGGAGAGAGGAGATACGCAGTATTTT; CDR3: CASSSRTERGDTQYF
size: few; J: TRBJ1-2; D: NA; V: TRBV30; DNA: TGTGCCTGGGAAACCGGGTTTACAGGCTATGGCTACACCTTC; CDR3: CAWETGFTGYGYTF
size: NA; J: TRBJ2-1; D: TRBD1; V: TRBV6-1; DNA: TGTGCCAGCCTCCGGGGACAGGGGCTTACTAATCGGTTCTTC; CDR3: CASLRGQGLTNRFF
size: NA; J: TRBJ2-3; D: TRBD2; V: TRBV29-1; DNA: TGCAGCGTTGAGTTCCTAGCGGCAACAGATACGCAGTATTTT; CDR3: CSVEFLAATDTQYF
size: NA; J: TRBJ2-3; D: NA; V: TRBV7-9; DNA: TGTGCCAGCAGCACCGGCATGGTGCAGTATTTT; CDR3: CASSTGMVQYF
size: few; J: TRBJ2-7; D: NA; V: TRBV18; DNA: TGTGCCAGCTCACCACCCCTCCGGTACGAGCAGTACTTC; CDR3: CASSPPLRYEQYF
size: once; J: TRBJ2-3; D: NA; V: TRBV5-1; DNA: TGCGCCAGCAGCTTATCGGGTCCAGATACGCAGTATTTT; CDR3: CASSLSGPDTQYF
size: few; J: TRBJ2-1; D: NA; V: TRBV30; DNA: TGTGCCTGGAGCCCCCTCGGTCCCCTCCGGGCTGAGCAGTTCTTC; CDR3: CAWSPLGPLRAEQFF
size: few; J: TRBJ2-6; D: NA; V: TRBV7-3; DNA: TGTGCCAGCAGCCCGCAGGGGTCGGCTGGGGCCAACGTCCTGACTTTC; CDR3: CASSPQGSAGANVLTF
size: NA; J: TRBJ1-1; D: NA; V: TRBV29-1; DNA: TGCAGCGTTGCTGAGGGCACTGAAGCTTTCTTT; CDR3: CSVAEGTEAFF
size: NA; J: TRBJ2-1; D: NA; V: TRBV4-1; DNA: TGCGCCAGCAGCCATCTGGCGGGACCCTACAATGAGCAGTTCTTC; CDR3: CASSHLAGPYNEQFF
size: few; J: TRBJ2-7; D: NA; V: TRBV20-1; DNA: TGCAGTGCGGCCCGCACTGGGGAGCAGTACTTC; CDR3: CSAARTGEQYF
size: NA; J: TRBJ1-1; D: NA; V: TRBV5-4; DNA: TGTGCCAGCAGCTTGGGTCGGCCGGGTGGAGGGATGAACACTGAAGCTTTCTTT; CDR3: CASSLGRPGGGMNTEAFF
size: once; J: TRBJ1-1; D: NA; V: TRBV7-6; DNA: TGTGCCACGGCTGGGGGAATGAACACTGAAGCTTTCTTT; CDR3: CATAGGMNTEAFF
size: NA; J: TRBJ2-5; D: TRBD2; V: TRBV6-7; DNA: TGTGCCAGCAGTTGCGCCGGGACTAGCGGGGGGGATGGCGAGACCCAGTACTTC; CDR3: CASSCAGTSGGDGETQYF